This T cell receptor beta chain was found in a study of cytomegalovirus exposure and HLA in healthy donors (dated by TCRdb to 2016 to 2017). Background on the whole study: In an earlier analysis of 587 of the donors, under 300 Gb of sequence data and some 120 million unique TCR beta sequences from 180 million or so T cells were reported. An early release covering 550 to 650 HLA-typed donors comprised approximately 290 gigabases of sequencing data and tens of millions of unique TCR sequences. Of the 300 to 400 genotyped donors, around 81% fell in the genetic ancestry cluster associated with self-reported Caucasian donors. The study aimed to test whether signatures of past pathogen exposure could be identified by cataloging public T cell receptors. Using immunosequencing, the study profiled T cell repertoires from roughly 650 subjects and related those repertoires to cytomegalovirus serostatus. Along with the approximately 650-subject first cohort, a separate validation cohort of around 110 different subjects was used. The study combined high-throughput TCR immunosequencing, statistical association of individual TCRs with disease status, and machine learning to predict cytomegalovirus infection status. To study patterns of TCR occurrence, a later analysis re-analyzed previously published TCR beta repertoires from several hundred donors and added high-resolution HLA genotyping. Rather than drawing on any new phenotypic data, the later analysis identified candidate immune exposures from TCR beta sequences and the way those sequences occurred across donors. An earlier analysis of 587 of the donors used high-throughput TCR beta sequencing to judge whether each TCR beta V gene segment behaved as functional or pseudogenic. Alongside the repertoire data, information on donor age, sex, ethnicity and CMV serostatus was compiled. A later genetic analysis used genome-wide SNP genotypes for 398 of the 666 donors, treating that subset as a discovery cohort. All discovery cohort repertoires had been generated using a single sequencing platform. HLA typing covered class I and class II loci at four-digit resolution. The number of typed donors differed by locus: roughly 629-640 for A, B, C, DRB1 and DQB1; about 520 for DQA1; roughly 600 for DPA1; and 400 to 480 for DPB1. Because of strong linkage in the cohort, roughly five DR-DQ haplotypes were treated as single units for association and clustering. Among roughly 400 genotyped donors of the cohort, an average of about 240,000 unique TCR beta nucleotide sequences were sequenced per donor, approximately 20% of them non-productive.

Counted from cysteine to phenylalanine, this CDR3 has 13 amino acids. CDR3 DNA only is kept here, 39 bases in frame from base 1. V lost 4 bases and J lost 10 bases; the stretch between them is 17 bases long. From a lookup of the germline V gene, CDR1 and CDR2 are SGHTS and YDEGEE. The cohort was made up of roughly 670 healthy bone marrow donors. Cohort members were all nominally healthy when sampled, although unrecorded immune exposures were likely present. The donor tested CMV seronegative and was one of the 352 seronegative cohort members. Each donor provided a peripheral blood sample, and peripheral blood mononuclear cells were used for TCR beta sequencing. The Qiagen DNeasy Blood Extraction Kit was used to extract genomic DNA from the blood cell samples. Comment on this clone: Its antigen is still unknown. The sample holds no much larger clone one base away, and base qualities are not on file.

The full study reports these points: Only TCR beta chains were sequenced in this cohort, and the absence of alpha or paired-chain data limited detectable features. Assigning TCR associations to individual alleles was difficult when HLA alleles, especially DR and DQ, strongly co-occurred. The presence/absence analyses assumed that sequencing depth was roughly uniform across donors, and that assumption may not be true. Several of the top co-occurrence clusters appeared to be linked to parvovirus B19, influenza, CMV and Epstein-Barr virus, according to a later analysis. A cluster of highly shared sequence variants was judged likely to represent a technical artifact of the sequencing pipeline. According to a later analysis, TCR association rates differed among HLA loci, with DRB1 alleles showing the most associated TCRs and HLA-C alleles showing the fewest. A total of roughly 160 TCR beta chains were listed by the study as associated with cytomegalovirus. Because HLA typing was missing for some donors at each locus, association tests included only the typed subset. A further reported finding was that TCR beta sequences accurately predicted the HLA-A and HLA-B alleles for most subjects in the first cohort. In vitro tests confirmed that a few of the cytomegalovirus-associated TCR beta chains recognize cytomegalovirus antigens. In a later genetic analysis, a missense DCLRE1C variant was associated with V-gene and J-gene trimming of TCR beta chains, and the association was replicated in an independent cohort. Specific HLA alleles were associated with about 17,000 TCR beta sequences at a false discovery rate of 0.05 in a later analysis. Across donors, most TCR sequences were observed very rarely, whereas some public TCRs were present in many individuals. Immune exposure information for the cohort was limited to CMV serostatus. In a later analysis, most CMV-associated TCR beta chains were found to appear HLA-restricted, with HLA associations seemingly driven largely by CMV exposure. An earlier analysis of around 500 of the donors showed that most TCR beta V segments appeared in productive rearrangements either about 87% or about 30% of the time, which broadly matched IMGT annotations. Linkage disequilibrium might explain the correlated functional status among segregating V segments, but an unknown experimental factor could not be excluded. Cytomegalovirus status was reported to be diagnosed by the classifier with high specificity and sensitivity in both the original and validation cohorts. A later genetic analysis reported fewer N-insertions in productive TCRs among donors in an Asian-associated ancestry cluster than the roughly 620-donor mean. Compared with equally common non-associated chains, HLA-associated TCR beta chains in a later analysis were more clonally expanded and had lower generation probabilities. Because counts were too low, roughly 18 rarely observed V segments, including chromosome 9 orphons, were left out of the earlier analysis of a few hundred of the donors. It was suggested by the authors that the approach could potentially be generalized to other disease states and immunological phenotypes. Some IMGT-functional V segments, including TRBV6-2 and TRBV6-3, could not be distinguished by the 87-base-pair reads and were therefore excluded.

Libraries came from the immunoSEQ multiplex PCR assay. For the multiplex PCR, a mixture combining 60 forward primers for TCR Vbeta segments and 13 reverse primers for TCR Jbeta segments was used. The CDR3 region of rearranged TCR beta genes was amplified from genomic DNA by a multiplex PCR assay. The Illumina HiSeq System was used to sequence the amplified TCR beta libraries as 87-base-pair reads. The study's processing was this. A later analysis tallied around 82 million unique TCR beta chains across the 600 to 700 repertoires, and around 12 million of those chains were shared by two or more donors. A nearest-neighbor algorithm error-corrected the raw reads and collapsed the reads into unique sequences, merging closely related sequences to remove PCR and sequencing errors. V, D and J gene segments were assigned by aligning CDR3 sequences to IMGT reference sequences. For a sequence to be retained, at least a six-nucleotide match to both a V gene segment and a J gene segment was required. A rearrangement counted as productive if the CDR3 had no stop codons and remained in frame with V and J, and every other rearrangement counted as non-productive. Following IMGT convention, CDR3 was defined as the stretch from the second conserved V-encoded cysteine to the conserved J-encoded phenylalanine. Sequences without an unambiguous match to a single V gene segment were excluded from the earlier analysis of 450 to 750 of the donors. In an earlier analysis of approximately 590 of the donors, V segments were called functional above 56.7% productive rearrangements and were called segregating when the between-donor standard deviation exceeded 5%. A statistical classification framework was developed to diagnose cytomegalovirus status using the catalog of TCR beta chain sequences. In a later analysis, TCR nucleotide sequences were compared against IMGT/GENE-DB human TR gene sequences so that V and J genes could be assigned. In a later analysis, CDR3 sequences and most-parsimonious VDJ recombination scenarios were assigned using the TCRdist pipeline. In a later analysis, each TCR beta chain was defined by its CDR3 amino acid sequence together with its V-gene family, and reads lacking a unique V-gene family were excluded. A later analysis removed 550 to 700 highly shared, low-generation-probability nucleotide sequences to deal with suspected cross-contamination and a sequencing artifact. In a later analysis, a clonal expansion index for each public chain was calculated from normalized within-repertoire ranks of inferred template counts. Generation probabilities in a later analysis came from a VDJ recombination model fitted to out-of-frame rearrangements, and those results were checked against IGoR. In a later analysis, TCR-TCR, TCR-HLA and TCR-CMV co-occurrence was scored with hypergeometric tests, and a repertoire-size bias correction was applied to TCR pairs. False discovery rates were estimated in a later analysis by permuting HLA or CMV assignments 20 times. A later analysis grouped co-occurring TCRs with DBSCAN, adding TCRdist sequence similarity when clustering within HLA-allele-positive subsets. Repertoires with fewer than 30,000 or more than 120,000 public chains were left out of co-occurrence clustering, as were five repertoires with anomalous nucleotide sharing. What TCRdb holds here is the immuneACCESS table cut down to in-frame rearrangements. Part of the clones is not present; checked against another copy, under half of the missing clones reflect an unresolved V gene, and the others are unexplained. V, J and clone size are taken as reported in that table, and D and trimming were inferred from the DNA itself. A total of 100,000 to 150,000 clones appear in this sample, around 72% of them only once. Around 2% of the sample comes from the top ten.

Material: PBMCs. The chain joins TRBV5-8 to TRBJ1-1, and TRBD1 may be the D gene, going by 6 matching bases. The TCR was taken from a woman in her thirties or forties in good health and CMV-seronegative. CDR3 region: CASSTFGGQRAFF. The DNA sequence reads TGTGCCAGCAGCACTTTCGGGGGGCAGCGAGCTTTCTTT.